The rows below give T cell receptor beta chains drawn from one sample of a study of blood T cell repertoires in COVID-19. Profiled with immunoSEQ multiplex PCR; TCRdb holds only in-frame clones, not every one. The sample yields approximately 250,000 clones, 70% to 90% seen once. The material sequenced was peripheral blood. The receptors were gathered from a young man with active or convalescent COVID-19. The CDR3 runs from the conserved cysteine through the conserved F or W. D genes are given only for firm matches. Only some rows state a clone size, as once, few, many or a class for expanded clones.

>NA|NA|TRBV6-5|TRBJ2-3
CASRRGSGTDTQYF
TGTGCCAGCAGGAGGGGGTCTGGCACAGATACGCAGTATTTT
>TRBD1|few|TRBV5-6|TRBJ1-2
CASSLEGARGYTF
TGTGCCAGCAGCTTGGAGGGGGCGAGGGGCTACACCTTC
>NA|NA|TRBV13|TRBJ1-1
CASSSKGMNTEAFF
TGTGCCAGCAGCAGCAAGGGGATGAACACTGAAGCTTTCTTT
>TRBD1|NA|TRBV5-1|TRBJ1-2
CASSLRQGEGYTF
TGCGCCAGCAGCCTCCGACAGGGTGAGGGCTACACCTTC
>TRBD2|NA|TRBV19|TRBJ2-7
CASSISSGGHYEQYF
TGTGCCAGTAGTATCTCTAGCGGGGGGCACTACGAGCAGTACTTC
>TRBD1|NA|TRBV10-3|TRBJ1-2
CASRDRGYSNYGYTF
TGTGCCTCCCGGGACAGGGGGTATTCAAACTATGGCTACACCTTC
>NA|NA|TRBV20-1|TRBJ1-2
CSASKDRFYTF
TGCAGTGCTAGCAAGGACAGATTCTACACCTTC
>NA|few|TRBV29-1|TRBJ1-1
CSVSNEANTEAFF
TGCAGCGTATCAAACGAAGCGAACACTGAAGCTTTCTTT
>TRBD2|NA|TRBV4-1|TRBJ2-1
CASGLAGGNNEQFF
TGCGCCAGCGGCCTGGCGGGGGGCAACAATGAGCAGTTCTTC
>TRBD1|NA|TRBV2|TRBJ1-4
CASSVSRTGALQDEKLFF
TGTGCCAGCAGTGTGTCAAGGACAGGGGCCCTACAGGATGAAAAACTGTTTTTT
>NA|NA|TRBV2|TRBJ2-1
CASSPGVNEQFF
TGTGCCAGCAGTCCAGGGGTAAATGAGCAGTTCTTC
>TRBD1|NA|TRBV13|TRBJ1-1
CASSSGTGAAPGLGEAFF
TGTGCCAGCAGCTCCGGGACAGGGGCCGCTCCAGGCCTTGGGGAAGCTTTCTTT
>TRBD2|NA|TRBV18|TRBJ2-1
CASSQRTSGERNEQFF
TGTGCCAGCTCACAGAGGACTAGCGGGGAGAGGAATGAGCAGTTCTTC
>NA|NA|TRBV7-3|TRBJ2-1
CASSLSAGPYNEQFF
TGTGCCAGCAGCTTAAGTGCGGGGCCTTACAATGAGCAGTTCTTC
>TRBD1|NA|TRBV5-6|TRBJ2-7
CASSSGTGGHEQYF
TGTGCCAGCAGCTCTGGGACAGGGGGGCACGAGCAGTACTTC
>NA|NA|TRBV5-6|TRBJ2-3
CASSWTTDTQYF
TGTGCCAGCAGCTGGACAACAGATACGCAGTATTTT
>NA|NA|TRBV27|TRBJ2-1
CASSLSSASYNEQFF
TGTGCCAGCAGTTTATCTAGCGCCTCCTACAATGAGCAGTTCTTC
>NA|NA|TRBV10-3|TRBJ1-1
CAIRRDTGPFF
TGTGCCATCAGACGGGACACCGGACCTTTCTTT
>NA|NA|TRBV6-5|TRBJ1-6
CASSYRQRNSPLHF
TGTGCCAGCAGTTACCGACAACGGAATTCACCCCTCCACTTT
>NA|NA|TRBV30|TRBJ1-1
CAWVTTGMIAFF
TGTGCCTGGGTCACAACAGGGATGATAGCTTTCTTT
>TRBD1|NA|TRBV15|TRBJ2-5
CATSRDLGQVAGISQETQYF
TGTGCCACCAGCAGAGATCTGGGACAGGTGGCCGGCATTTCTCAAGAGACCCAGTACTTC
>TRBD1|NA|TRBV12-5|TRBJ2-5
CASGLGTGETQYF
TGTGCTAGTGGGCTTGGGACAGGAGAGACCCAGTACTTC
>NA|NA|TRBV28|TRBJ2-7
CACKRQGSHEQYF
TGTGCCTGCAAGAGGCAGGGCTCCCACGAGCAGTACTTC
>NA|NA|TRBV4-1|TRBJ2-3
CASSRTSTTDTQYF
TGCGCCAGCAGCCGGACTTCCACCACAGATACGCAGTATTTT
>NA|NA|TRBV21-1|TRBJ1-2
CASSKRGREGPLNYGYTF
TGTGCCAGCAGCAAACGGGGCAGGGAGGGACCTCTTAACTATGGCTACACCTTC
>NA|NA|TRBV5-5|TRBJ2-7
CASRVGYYEQYF
TGTGCCAGCAGGGTCGGGTACTACGAGCAGTACTTC
>NA|many|TRBV4-2|TRBJ2-3
CASSQEEGQGADTQYF
TGTGCCAGCAGCCAAGAGGAGGGCCAGGGGGCAGATACGCAGTATTTT
>TRBD1|NA|TRBV6-2/TRBV6-3|TRBJ2-7
CASSDRGYEQYF
TGTGCCAGCAGCGACAGGGGTTACGAGCAGTACTTC
>TRBD1|NA|TRBV24-1|TRBJ2-2
CATSDPTRQGSGTGELFF
TGTGCCACCAGTGATCCAACGAGACAGGGATCGGGCACCGGGGAGCTGTTTTTT
>TRBD1|NA|TRBV6-5|TRBJ2-1
CASSSGTGRSYNEQFF
TGTGCCAGCAGTTCCGGGACAGGGCGCTCCTACAATGAGCAGTTCTTC
>NA|NA|TRBV4-3|TRBJ1-2
CASSQGPLGGYTF
TGCGCCAGCAGCCAAGGCCCCCTCGGTGGCTACACCTTC
>NA|NA|TRBV6-2/TRBV6-3|TRBJ1-5
CASRYLNQPQHF
TGTGCCAGCAGGTACCTCAATCAGCCCCAGCATTTT
>TRBD1|NA|TRBV27|TRBJ1-4
CASGRDRGSWTNEKLFF
TGTGCCAGCGGCCGGGACAGGGGGTCGTGGACTAATGAAAAACTGTTTTTT
>TRBD1|NA|TRBV5-1|TRBJ1-2
CASSLVGTGDRNGYTF
TGCGCCAGCAGCTTGGTAGGGACAGGGGATCGGAATGGCTACACCTTC
>NA|NA|TRBV7-2|TRBJ1-2
CASSSTPRGGYTF
TGTGCCAGCAGCTCGACCCCCAGGGGTGGCTACACCTTC
>TRBD1|NA|TRBV6-2/TRBV6-3|TRBJ1-2
CASSWDRVSDYGYTF
TGTGCCAGCAGTTGGGACAGGGTGTCTGACTATGGCTACACCTTC
>TRBD1|NA|TRBV4-1|TRBJ1-2
CASSQFPGQGEVYGYTF
TGCGCCAGCAGCCAATTCCCGGGACAGGGAGAGGTCTATGGCTACACCTTC
>NA|NA|TRBV7-8|TRBJ1-3
CASSLEGIGFSGNTIYF
TGTGCCAGCAGCTTAGAGGGGATAGGCTTCTCTGGAAACACCATATATTTT
>TRBD1|NA|TRBV7-2|TRBJ1-5
CASSRDRGLNQPQHF
TGTGCCAGCAGCCGGGACAGGGGGCTAAATCAGCCCCAGCATTTT
>TRBD1|NA|TRBV5-4|TRBJ1-1
CASSGTGVAFF
TGTGCCAGCAGCGGAACAGGGGTGGCTTTCTTT
>TRBD1|NA|TRBV27|TRBJ2-7
CASSIGTGTLYEQYF
TGTGCCAGCAGTATAGGGACAGGGACCCTCTACGAGCAGTACTTC
>TRBD2|NA|TRBV2|TRBJ2-1
CASSEERGGYNEQFF
TGTGCCAGCAGTGAAGAGCGGGGGGGGTACAATGAGCAGTTCTTC
>TRBD1|NA|TRBV9|TRBJ1-2
CASRDDGDRVTANYGYTF
TGTGCCAGTCGAGATGACGGGGACAGGGTTACTGCTAACTATGGCTACACCTTC
>TRBD1|NA|TRBV6-2/TRBV6-3|TRBJ2-7
CASSRTGAYEQYF
TGTGCCAGCAGTCGGACAGGGGCCTACGAGCAGTACTTC
>TRBD1|NA|TRBV9|TRBJ1-4
CASTQGGQGSTNEKLFF
TGTGCCAGCACTCAGGGGGGACAGGGGTCAACTAATGAAAAACTGTTTTTT
>NA|NA|TRBV6-5|TRBJ1-1
CATTGQMNTEAFF
TGTGCCACCACAGGGCAGATGAACACTGAAGCTTTCTTT
>TRBD2|NA|TRBV9|TRBJ2-5
CASSDPLPGLAGGSYQETQYF
TGTGCCAGCAGCGACCCACTTCCAGGGCTAGCGGGGGGCTCGTACCAAGAGACCCAGTACTTC
>TRBD2|NA|TRBV16|TRBJ2-1
CASSRRLAGLDEQFF
TGTGCCAGCAGCCGACGACTAGCGGGGTTGGATGAGCAGTTCTTC
>TRBD1|NA|TRBV5-6|TRBJ2-5
CASSLANRGLETQYF
TGTGCCAGCAGCTTGGCGAACAGGGGGCTAGAGACCCAGTACTTC
>NA|NA|TRBV7-9|TRBJ1-1
CASSLEVAVTEAFF
TGTGCCAGCAGCTTAGAGGTGGCGGTCACTGAAGCTTTCTTT
>TRBD1|NA|TRBV2|TRBJ2-5
CASMNRGWETQYF
TGTGCCAGCATGAACAGGGGATGGGAGACCCAGTACTTC
>NA|NA|TRBV10-3|TRBJ1-1
CATRTDMNTEAFF
TGTGCCACCAGGACGGACATGAACACTGAAGCTTTCTTT